These T cell receptor beta chains were read from a single sample in a study of T cells after yellow fever vaccination. TCRdb used MiXCR to reprocess the 5' RACE reads, holding one entry per CDR3 protein. Of 350,000 to 550,000 distinct CDR3 sequences listed, about 19% are singletons. Sequencing was performed on PBMCs, taken before the yellow fever booster vaccination. Receptors originate from a man aged 18 to 30 who received the YFV17D yellow fever vaccine. CDR3s include the opening cysteine and the closing phenylalanine or tryptophan. The D gene is left open where the match is weak. Clone size is not always given. Where it is, it says once, few, many or a class for expanded clones.

D	V	size	J	CDR3	DNA
TRBD1	TRBV9	-	TRBJ2-3	CASSADGQGQFTDTQYF	TGTGCCAGCAGCGCGGACGGACAGGGTCAATTCACAGATACGCAGTATTTT
TRBD2	TRBV4-1	-	TRBJ2-3	CASSQGLWRGGEDTQYF	TGCGCCAGCAGCCAAGGCCTCTGGCGGGGGGGCGAGGATACGCAGTATTTT
-	TRBV7-2	few	TRBJ1-2	CASSLTFGGGSSGYTF	TGTGCCAGCAGCTTAACCTTCGGTGGGGGGTCTTCTGGCTACACCTTC
-	TRBV20-1	many	TRBJ1-1	CSATRATEAFF	TGCAGTGCTACCAGGGCCACTGAAGCTTTCTTT
TRBD2	TRBV24-1	once	TRBJ2-1	CATSDSRTSGDEQFF	TGTGCCACCAGTGATTCCAGGACTAGCGGGGATGAGCAGTTCTTC
-	TRBV27	few	TRBJ2-5	CASSNSETQYF	TGTGCCAGCAGTAATTCAGAGACCCAGTACTTC
-	TRBV20-1	few	TRBJ2-3	CSASSMATNTQYF	TGCAGTGCTAGTAGTATGGCTACAAATACGCAGTATTTT
TRBD2	TRBV7-9	-	TRBJ2-3	CASSPRVRGAPQVTDTQYF	TGTGCCAGCAGCCCCCGGGTGCGGGGGGCCCCCCAGGTGACAGATACGCAGTATTTT
TRBD1	TRBV7-9	few	TRBJ1-2	CASSIEWGQGYGYTF	TGTGCCAGCAGCATAGAGTGGGGACAGGGCTATGGCTACACCTTC
TRBD1	TRBV4-1	many	TRBJ1-2	CASSQDWTGAHPYGYTF	TGCGCCAGCAGCCAAGATTGGACAGGCGCCCACCCATATGGCTACACCTTC
TRBD2	TRBV11-2	-	TRBJ2-7	CASSGGLAGGSYEQYF	TGTGCCAGCAGCGGCGGGCTAGCGGGGGGTTCCTACGAGCAGTACTTC
-	TRBV5-8	-	TRBJ1-5	CASSPRVRGPQHF	TGTGCCAGCAGCCCCAGGGTGCGAGGACCCCAGCATTTT
-	TRBV18	few	TRBJ2-3	CASCADYLSTDTQYF	TGTGCCAGCTGTGCGGACTATCTTAGCACAGATACGCAGTATTTT
-	TRBV4-3	few	TRBJ2-5	CASSQDEKGQGTQYF	TGCGCCAGCAGCCAAGACGAGAAGGGGCAGGGGACCCAGTACTTC
-	TRBV5-1	few	TRBJ1-4	CASSLVMGGEGEKLFF	TGCGCCAGCAGCTTGGTCATGGGGGGTGAAGGTGAAAAACTGTTTTTT
-	TRBV5-1	-	TRBJ1-6	CASRERGSPLHF	TGCGCCAGCAGGGAAAGGGGTTCACCCCTCCACTTT
-	TRBV9	-	TRBJ2-3	CASSGTLLGTQYF	TGTGCCAGCAGCGGGACCCTCTTGGGTACGCAGTATTTT
-	TRBV19	-	TRBJ1-1	CASSINQNTEAFF	TGTGCCAGTAGTATCAACCAAAACACTGAAGCTTTCTTT
-	TRBV15	-	TRBJ2-2	CATSRDINKNTGELFF	TGTGCCACCAGCAGAGATATTAACAAAAACACCGGGGAGCTGTTTTTT
TRBD2	TRBV6-5	few	TRBJ2-7	CASSYSRTSGAYEQYF	TGTGCCAGCAGTTACTCCCGGACTAGCGGGGCCTACGAGCAGTACTTC
-	TRBV20-1	-	TRBJ1-1	CSARDRRNTEAFF	TGCAGTGCTAGAGATAGGAGAAACACTGAAGCTTTCTTT
-	TRBV6-5	few	TRBJ2-1	CASRGGLFSREQFF	TGTGCCAGCAGGGGGGGGCTCTTTTCGCGGGAGCAGTTCTTC
TRBD1	TRBV7-9	-	TRBJ2-5	CASSAGTGTETQYF	TGTGCCAGCAGCGCAGGGACAGGGACAGAGACCCAGTACTTC
-	TRBV7-9	-	TRBJ1-5	CASSLIGMSNQPQHF	TGTGCCAGCAGCTTGATTGGAATGAGCAATCAGCCCCAGCATTTT
-	TRBV7-6	-	TRBJ2-2	CASSLLGASGVTGELFF	TGTGCCAGCAGCCTTCTTGGGGCTAGTGGGGTCACCGGGGAGCTGTTTTTT
-	TRBV20-1	-	TRBJ1-6	CSARVAGTYNSPLHF	TGCAGTGCTAGAGTCGCGGGGACCTATAATTCACCCCTCCACTTT
-	TRBV27	few	TRBJ2-2	CASSPGRPLGTGELFF	TGTGCCAGCAGCCCCGGTAGGCCACTGGGCACCGGGGAGCTGTTTTTT
-	TRBV10-3	few	TRBJ2-7	CAISAIPRTGGRVEQYF	TGTGCCATCAGTGCCATTCCCCGGACTGGTGGAAGGGTGGAGCAGTACTTC
-	TRBV28	few	TRBJ1-5	CASSSPDGLQPQHF	TGTGCCAGCAGTTCGCCAGACGGACTTCAGCCCCAGCATTTT
TRBD2	TRBV5-4	few	TRBJ2-5	CASAEGLAGEETQYF	TGTGCCAGCGCGGAGGGACTAGCGGGGGAAGAGACCCAGTACTTC
-	TRBV4-3	many	TRBJ1-4	CASSQLVMVAGASATNEKLFF	TGCGCCAGCAGCCAACTTGTGATGGTCGCAGGGGCGAGTGCAACTAATGAAAAACTGTTTTTT
-	TRBV9	few	TRBJ1-1	CASSVGGGHNTEAFF	TGTGCCAGCAGCGTAGGTGGGGGGCACAACACTGAAGCTTTCTTT
TRBD1	TRBV6-5	few	TRBJ1-1	CASSYRTGNTVAFF	TGTGCCAGCAGTTACCGGACAGGGAACACTGTAGCTTTCTTT
TRBD1	TRBV29-1	-	TRBJ1-2	CSVTRQGSGYTF	TGCAGCGTTACCCGACAGGGGTCTGGCTACACCTTC
-	TRBV20-1	few	TRBJ2-5	CSARGDNKETQYF	TGCAGTGCTAGAGGGGACAACAAAGAGACCCAGTACTTC
TRBD2	TRBV7-2	-	TRBJ2-5	CASSYPRLAEDPQETQYF	TGTGCCAGCAGCTACCCCAGACTAGCGGAGGATCCTCAAGAGACCCAGTACTTC
TRBD1	TRBV6-2/TRBV6-3	-	TRBJ1-6	CASSYSTFWTGRNSPLHF	TGTGCCAGCAGTTACTCGACATTCTGGACAGGTCGGAATTCACCCCTCCACTTT
TRBD1	TRBV20-1	few	TRBJ1-2	CSARDPLGTGNYGYTF	TGCAGTGCTAGAGATCCTCTCGGGACAGGGAACTATGGCTACACCTTC
-	TRBV7-7	few	TRBJ2-1	CASSAGVSSYNEQFF	TGTGCCAGCAGCGCAGGGGTCAGCTCCTACAATGAGCAGTTCTTC
-	TRBV4-1	-	TRBJ1-2	CASSQDNTGGYTF	TGCGCCAGCAGCCAAGATAACACAGGGGGCTACACCTTC
-	TRBV7-2	-	TRBJ1-3	CASSLAGRRNTIYF	TGTGCCAGCAGCTTGGCCGGGAGGAGAAACACCATATATTTT
TRBD2	TRBV20-1	few	TRBJ2-3	CSASAASGVWGTDTQYF	TGCAGTGCATCGGCGGCTAGCGGGGTGTGGGGCACAGATACGCAGTATTTT
TRBD1	TRBV29-1	-	TRBJ1-1	CSVVVRGTEAFF	TGCAGCGTTGTCGTCAGGGGGACTGAAGCTTTCTTT
-	TRBV29-1	few	TRBJ2-2	CSVHDPNTGELFF	TGCAGCGTCCACGACCCGAACACCGGGGAGCTGTTTTTT
TRBD2	TRBV6-5	-	TRBJ2-3	CASSYGGGSTDTQYF	TGTGCCAGCAGTTATGGGGGGGGTAGCACAGATACGCAGTATTTT
-	TRBV5-1	-	TRBJ1-5	CASSLDGGSGQPQHF	TGCGCCAGCAGCTTGGACGGGGGGAGTGGACAGCCCCAGCATTTT